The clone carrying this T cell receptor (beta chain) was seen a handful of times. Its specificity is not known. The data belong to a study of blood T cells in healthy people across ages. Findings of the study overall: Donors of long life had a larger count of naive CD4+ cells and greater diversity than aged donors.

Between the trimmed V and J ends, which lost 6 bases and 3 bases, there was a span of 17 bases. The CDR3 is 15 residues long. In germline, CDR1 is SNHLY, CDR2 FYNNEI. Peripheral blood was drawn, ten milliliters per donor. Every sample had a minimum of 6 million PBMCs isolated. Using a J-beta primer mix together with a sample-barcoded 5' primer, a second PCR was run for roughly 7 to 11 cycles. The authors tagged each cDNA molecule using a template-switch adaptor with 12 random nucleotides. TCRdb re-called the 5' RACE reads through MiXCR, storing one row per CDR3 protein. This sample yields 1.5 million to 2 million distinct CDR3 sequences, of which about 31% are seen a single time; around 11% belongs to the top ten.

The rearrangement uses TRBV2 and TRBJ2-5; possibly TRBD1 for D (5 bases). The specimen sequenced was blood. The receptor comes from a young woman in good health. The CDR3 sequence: CASRVLRTIKETQYF. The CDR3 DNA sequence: TGTGCCAGCAGGGTGTTACGGACAATTAAAGAGACCCAGTACTTC.